This T cell receptor (beta chain) originates from a study of cytomegalovirus exposure and HLA in healthy donors. CDR3 length: 17 residues. The germline V gene encodes CDR1 SGHDN and CDR2 FVKESK. Trimming left V 0 bases short and J 0 bases short, with 12 bases between. In the PCR, 60 Vbeta and 13 Jbeta primers were used. Only in-frame clones appear in the TCRdb table, and some are missing; sequencing was by immunoSEQ multiplex PCR. The data contain around 90,000 clones, less than 80% of them singletons. Only one count was recorded for this clone. Its specificity is unknown. Study-wide results and caveats: TCR beta chain V- and J-gene trimming was linked, in a later analysis, to a missense variant in DCLRE1C. Associated with cytomegalovirus, according to the listing, were 150 to 200 TCR beta chains.

The sequencing input was PBMCs. This receptor was obtained from a woman in her forties or fifties in good health and CMV-seropositive. This chain connects TRBV14 to TRBJ1-3, with D perhaps matching TRBD1 (5 bases). The CDR3 region has the DNA TGTGCCAGCAGCCAAGATATTATGGGGCTCTCTGGAAACACCATATATTTT. This codes for CASSQDIMGLSGNTIYF.